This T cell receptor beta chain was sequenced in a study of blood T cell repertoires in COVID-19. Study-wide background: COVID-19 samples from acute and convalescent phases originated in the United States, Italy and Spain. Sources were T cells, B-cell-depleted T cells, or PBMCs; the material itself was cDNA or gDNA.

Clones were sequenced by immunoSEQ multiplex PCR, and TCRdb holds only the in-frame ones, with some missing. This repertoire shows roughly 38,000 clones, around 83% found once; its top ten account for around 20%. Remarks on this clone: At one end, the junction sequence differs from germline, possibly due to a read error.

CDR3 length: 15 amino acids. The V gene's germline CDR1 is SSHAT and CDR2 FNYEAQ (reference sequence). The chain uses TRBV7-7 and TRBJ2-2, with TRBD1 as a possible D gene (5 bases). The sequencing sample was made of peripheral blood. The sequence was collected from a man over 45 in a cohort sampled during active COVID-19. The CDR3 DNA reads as TGTGCTAGCAGGGCAGGGTTTGGTCAGGCCGGGGAGCTGTTTTTT. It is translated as CASRAGFGQAGELFF.